The clone carrying this TCR beta chain was recorded once. Using immunoSEQ multiplex PCR, the repertoire was profiled, and TCRdb retains in-frame clones only, with some absent. The table includes some 100,000 clones, just over 85% detected once. The ends lost 0 bases at V and 9 bases at J; junction bases unmatched: 8. There are 16 residues in the CDR3. Germline lookup yields CDR1 ENHRY and CDR2 SYGVKD. These data originate in a study of OX40 agonist ivuxolimab in advanced cancers. This sample comprised CD4+ or CD8+ T cells sorted from blood, obtained in a trial of the OX40 agonist ivuxolimab. The receptor's source is an adult with an advanced solid tumor such as melanoma, head and neck, liver or kidney cancer. The chain links TRBV10-3 to TRBJ1-5, with 10 bases matching TRBD1. CDR3 nucleotide sequence: TGTGCCATCAGTGAGTCCCTCGATGGACAGGGGGGGCCCCAGCATTTT. Its translation is CAISESLDGQGGPQHF.